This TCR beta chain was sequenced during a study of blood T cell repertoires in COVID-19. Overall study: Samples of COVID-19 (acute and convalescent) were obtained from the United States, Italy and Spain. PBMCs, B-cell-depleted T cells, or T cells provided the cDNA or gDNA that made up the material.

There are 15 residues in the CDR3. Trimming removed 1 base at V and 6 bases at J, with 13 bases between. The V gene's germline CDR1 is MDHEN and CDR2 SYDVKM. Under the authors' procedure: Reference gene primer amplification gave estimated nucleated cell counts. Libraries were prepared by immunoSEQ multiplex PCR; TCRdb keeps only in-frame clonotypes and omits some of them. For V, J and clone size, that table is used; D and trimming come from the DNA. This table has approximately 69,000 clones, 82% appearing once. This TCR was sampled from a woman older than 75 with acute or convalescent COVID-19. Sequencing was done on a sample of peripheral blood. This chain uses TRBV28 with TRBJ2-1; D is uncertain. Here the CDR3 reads CASSLSTQAGNEQFF. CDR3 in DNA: TGTGCCAGCAGTTTATCCACCCAAGCAGGCAATGAGCAGTTCTTC.